This is a list of T cell receptor beta chains from one sample in a study of tumor T cells in aggressive B-cell lymphoma. Using immunoSEQ multiplex PCR, the repertoire was profiled, and TCRdb retains in-frame clones only, with some absent. The sample lists about 9,800 clones, roughly 85% occurring once. The sequenced material came from tumor tissue. These TCRs come from an adult with diffuse large B cell lymphoma. The CDR3 runs from the conserved cysteine through the conserved F or W. A D gene is named only where the DNA matches it firmly. Part of the rows lack a size; the others show once, few, many or a class for expanded clones.

V	D	J	size	DNA	CDR3
TRBV25-1	.	TRBJ1-2	.	TGTGCCAGCTCCTTTGTCCGTGGCTACACCTTC	CASSFVRGYTF
TRBV5-6	.	TRBJ1-1	.	TGTGCCAGCAGCTTCTCGGGTGAAGCTTTCTTT	CASSFSGEAFF
TRBV5-8	.	TRBJ2-1	.	TGTGCCAGCAGCTTTGAGGGACTCGAAATTAATGAGCAGTTCTTC	CASSFEGLEINEQFF
TRBV19	TRBD2	TRBJ2-1	.	TGTGCCAGTAGTATCGGGAGGGGGAGCTCCTACAATGAGCAGTTCTTC	CASSIGRGSSYNEQFF
TRBV14	.	TRBJ1-2	.	TGTGCCACCCAGACGGGGTATGGCTACACCTTC	CATQTGYGYTF
TRBV28	.	TRBJ2-2	few	TGTGCCAGCAGTGCGAGACAGGACTACACCGGGGAGCTGTTTTTT	CASSARQDYTGELFF
TRBV29-1	TRBD1	TRBJ1-6	.	TGCAGCGCTCAGGGGGCGTTGAATTCACCCCTCCACTTT	CSAQGALNSPLHF
TRBV28	TRBD1	TRBJ1-5	few	TGTGCCAGTAGGGGGCCGGGGCAGCCCCAGCATTTT	CASRGPGQPQHF
TRBV10-3	TRBD2	TRBJ2-1	.	TGTGCCAACAAAGGGGGACTAGCGGGAGATGAGCAGTTCTTC	CANKGGLAGDEQFF
TRBV2	TRBD1	TRBJ1-2	.	TGTGCCAGCAGTGAAAGGCGTACAGGGGAGGCGGGCTACACCTTC	CASSERRTGEAGYTF
TRBV7-3	.	TRBJ2-2	.	TGTGCCAGCAGCTCGGCCCCGGGGGTGGGGGAGCTGTTTTTT	CASSSAPGVGELFF
TRBV6-6	.	TRBJ1-4	.	TGTGCCAGCAGTTACGGCCCAGGGAGGGACGAAAAACTGTTTTTT	CASSYGPGRDEKLFF
TRBV2	.	TRBJ1-5	.	TGTGCCAGTGGACAGCCAAATCAGCCCCAGCATTTT	CASGQPNQPQHF
TRBV7-9	TRBD1	TRBJ2-7	.	TGTGCCAGCAGCTCGGACAGGGGAAGGACCTACGAGCAGTACTTC	CASSSDRGRTYEQYF
TRBV5-6	.	TRBJ2-5	.	TGTGCCAGCAGCCTCGGCAGGGGTTTAGGGCCGGAGCAGTACTTC	CASSLGRGLGPEQYF
TRBV30	TRBD2	TRBJ2-3	.	TGTGCCTGGAGTGTAACCTGGACTAGCGAGATCACAGATACGCAGTATTTT	CAWSVTWTSEITDTQYF
TRBV9	.	TRBJ1-1	.	TGTGCCAGCAGCGGGATAACAGGGTTTTCCACTGAAGCTTTCTTT	CASSGITGFSTEAFF
TRBV27	TRBD1	TRBJ1-4	.	TGTGCCAGCAGTTTATTAGGGACAGGGAGCCTCCCATTGTTTTTT	CASSLLGTGSLPLFF
TRBV5-4	.	TRBJ2-2	.	TGTGCCAGCAGCCTGGCACTAGGCGGCACCGGGGAGCTGTTTTTT	CASSLALGGTGELFF
TRBV7-3	TRBD1	TRBJ1-1	.	TGTGCCAGCCGACCACAGGGGCCGTCTGAAGCTTTCTTT	CASRPQGPSEAFF
TRBV4-2	TRBD2	TRBJ2-3	.	TGTGCCAGCAGCCCGACTAGCGGGAGAGGGACAGATACGCAGTATTTT	CASSPTSGRGTDTQYF
TRBV19	TRBD1	TRBJ1-5	.	TGTGCCAGTAGTATAAGGGGCAGGGGGTCTAATCAGCCCCAGCATTTT	CASSIRGRGSNQPQHF
TRBV14	.	TRBJ1-2	.	TGTGCCAGCAGCCAGGAGATCCTTTGGGGCTACACCTTC	CASSQEILWGYTF
TRBV10-1	TRBD2	TRBJ2-7	.	TGCGCCAGCAGCGCCGCGAGCGGGACCACCCACGAGCAGTACTTC	CASSAASGTTHEQYF
TRBV7-2	.	TRBJ2-3	.	TGTGCCAGCAGCTCGGGACTCAGCACAGATACGCAGTATTTT	CASSSGLSTDTQYF
TRBV7-3	TRBD2	TRBJ2-1	.	TGTGCCAGCAGCTTAACGGGGGACTACTACAATGAGCAGTTCTTC	CASSLTGDYYNEQFF
TRBV7-2	TRBD1	TRBJ2-3	.	TGTGCCAGCAGCTTAGGTCAGGGGGGCACAGATACGCAGTATTTT	CASSLGQGGTDTQYF
TRBV27	.	TRBJ1-1	.	TGTGCCAGCAGTTTCCACAGTGGGGGGGCTGAAGCTTTCTTT	CASSFHSGGAEAFF
TRBV7-2	TRBD2	TRBJ2-1	once	TGTGCCAGCAGCTTAGACAGCGGGAGGGCCCAGGAGCAGTTCTTC	CASSLDSGRAQEQFF
TRBV19	TRBD1	TRBJ2-2	.	TGTGCCAGCCGGGACAGGGGGCTGGGCACCGGGGAGCTGTTTTTT	CASRDRGLGTGELFF
TRBV9	.	TRBJ2-3	few	TGTGCCAGCAGCGTAGCCGGAGATACGCAGTATTTT	CASSVAGDTQYF
TRBV19	.	TRBJ2-3	.	TGTGCCAGTAGTACGAACGATATCACCCGGGGGACGCAGTATTTT	CASSTNDITRGTQYF
TRBV28	TRBD2	TRBJ2-7	.	TGTGCCAGCAGGGTCGGCGGGGGCTACGAGCAGTACTTC	CASRVGGGYEQYF
TRBV5-1	TRBD2	TRBJ2-3	.	TGCGCCAGCAGCTCGGCCGGGACTAGCGGGAGAGGCGATACGCAGTATTTT	CASSSAGTSGRGDTQYF
TRBV2	TRBD2	TRBJ2-3	.	TGTGCCAGCAGTGGGGGGGGGACTAGCGGAGATACGCAGTATTTT	CASSGGGTSGDTQYF
TRBV28	.	TRBJ1-3	few	TGTGCCAGCACCTTCCGGTACACCATATATTTT	CASTFRYTIYF
TRBV30	.	TRBJ2-1	.	TGTGCCTGGGGCTGGGGGCGGAATGAGCAGTTCTTC	CAWGWGRNEQFF
TRBV30	.	TRBJ1-2	.	TGTGCCTGTCCCCAGAGGGAGGAGAGTTATGGCTACACCTTC	CACPQREESYGYTF
TRBV4-1	TRBD2	TRBJ2-3	.	TGCGCCAGCAGCCACCAACTAGCGGGAGCGAGGGAAGATACGCAGTATTTT	CASSHQLAGAREDTQYF
TRBV4-2	TRBD2	TRBJ2-2	.	TGTGCCAGCAGCCCGGGGGGTAACACCGGGGAGCTGTTTTTT	CASSPGGNTGELFF
TRBV27	TRBD2	TRBJ2-5	.	TGTGCCAGCAGTTTCCTCACGACTAGCGGAAAAGAGACCCAGTACTTC	CASSFLTTSGKETQYF
TRBV5-6	.	TRBJ1-1	.	TGTGCCAGCAGCTTGGAGGAGCGAGGAGCTTTCTTT	CASSLEERGAFF
TRBV2	TRBD1	TRBJ2-7	.	TGTGCCAGCAGCCTAGACAGGGTGGCCCACGAGCAGTACTTC	CASSLDRVAHEQYF
TRBV4-2	.	TRBJ2-2	.	TGTGCCAGCAGCCGAAATCTAGCAAACACCGGGGAGCTGTTTTTT	CASSRNLANTGELFF